The sequence of this T cell receptor (beta chain) was determined in a study of blood T cell repertoires in COVID-19. Study details: From T cells, B-cell-depleted T cells, or PBMCs came the material, which was cDNA or gDNA.

The sample holds one count of this clone. This same CDR3 is encoded by further DNA sequences in the sample. As originally analysed: Nucleated cell number was recorded as an estimate derived from reference gene primer amplification. Some clones are missing from TCRdb's copy, which holds only in-frame ones; the method was immunoSEQ multiplex PCR. V and J calls plus clone size are reproduced from that table; the DNA served to infer D and trimming. Of fewer than 200,000 clones listed, more than 85% are singletons. A Seattle source enrolled patients during active infection and followed them longitudinally. V trimming: 2 bases; J trimming: 8 bases; junction bases outside the gene matches: 3. CDR1 and CDR2 from the germline V gene are SGHTA and FQGTGA. The CDR3 is 14 amino acids.

The receptor was isolated from a woman at least 80 years old with COVID-19, enrolled during active disease. The sample comprised peripheral blood. The gene calls are TRBV7-3 and TRBJ2-2, with TRBD2 identical over 9 bases. CDR3 in DNA: TGTGCCAGCAGCTTATTAGCGGGAGCTGGGGAGCTGTTTTTT. It codes for CASSLLAGAGELFF.